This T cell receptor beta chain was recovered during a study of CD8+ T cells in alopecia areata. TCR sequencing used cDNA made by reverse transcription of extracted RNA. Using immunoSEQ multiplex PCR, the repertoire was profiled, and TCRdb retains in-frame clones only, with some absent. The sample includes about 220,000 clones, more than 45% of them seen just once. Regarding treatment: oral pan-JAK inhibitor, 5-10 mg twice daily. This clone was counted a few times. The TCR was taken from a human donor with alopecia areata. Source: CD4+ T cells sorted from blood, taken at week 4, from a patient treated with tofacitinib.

As DNA, the CDR3 is TGCGCCAGCAGCTTGGGACAGCTACAAGAGACCCAGTACTTC. As protein: CASSLGQLQETQYF. The chain links TRBV5-1 to TRBJ2-5, with a possible D match to TRBD1 (5 bases). The CDR3 is made up of 14 amino acids. Germline V gene sequence: CDR1 SGHRS, CDR2 YFSETQ. With 0 bases removed from V and 2 bases from J, the gap between germline ends came to 8 bases.